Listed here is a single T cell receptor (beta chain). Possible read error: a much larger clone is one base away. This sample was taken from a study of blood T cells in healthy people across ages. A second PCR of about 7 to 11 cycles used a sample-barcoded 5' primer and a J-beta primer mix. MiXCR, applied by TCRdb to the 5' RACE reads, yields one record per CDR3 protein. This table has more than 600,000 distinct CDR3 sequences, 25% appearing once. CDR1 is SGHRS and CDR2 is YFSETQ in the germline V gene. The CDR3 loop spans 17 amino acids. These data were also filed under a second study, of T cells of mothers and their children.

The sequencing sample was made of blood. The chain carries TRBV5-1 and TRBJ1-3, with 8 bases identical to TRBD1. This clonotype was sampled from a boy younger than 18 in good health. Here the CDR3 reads CASSGIGQGLSGKTIYF. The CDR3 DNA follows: TGCGCCAGCAGCGGAATAGGACAGGGCCTCTCTGGAAAGACCATATATTTT.